A selection of T cell receptor beta chains follows, all from one sample in a study of blood T cells in healthy people across ages. Each CDR3 protein is one row after TCRdb ran MiXCR on the 5' RACE reads. The sample records about a million distinct CDR3 sequences, 35% to 40% being singletons. Material: blood. The receptors shown here come from a man between 18 and 35 years old in good health. The CDR3 runs from the conserved cysteine through the conserved F or W. A D gene is named only where the DNA matches it firmly. For some rows the clone size is stated as once, few or many, or as a class when expanded; others skip it.

d_gene: TRBD1
v_gene: TRBV7-6
len: 16
abundance: many
j_gene: TRBJ2-1
CDR3aa: CASSLGTGQAYNEQFF
CDR3nt: TGTGCCAGCAGCTTAGGAACGGGACAGGCCTACAATGAGCAGTTCTTC

d_gene: .
v_gene: TRBV9
len: 15
abundance: .
j_gene: TRBJ1-1
CDR3aa: CASSPGGGANTEAFF
CDR3nt: TGTGCCAGCAGCCCCGGGGGGGGAGCCAACACTGAAGCTTTCTTT

d_gene: .
v_gene: TRBV9
len: 17
abundance: .
j_gene: TRBJ2-2
CDR3aa: CASSHSYRDPNTGELFF
CDR3nt: TGTGCCAGCAGCCATTCCTACAGGGACCCGAACACCGGGGAGCTGTTTTTT

d_gene: .
v_gene: TRBV4-3
len: 16
abundance: .
j_gene: TRBJ2-1
CDR3aa: CASSQARRVRGLPTFF
CDR3nt: TGCGCCAGCAGCCAAGCCAGACGGGTAAGAGGACTTCCTACGTTCTTC

d_gene: TRBD1
v_gene: TRBV29-1
len: 14
abundance: many
j_gene: TRBJ1-2
CDR3aa: CSVGRDSAIVGYTF
CDR3nt: TGCAGCGTTGGAAGGGACAGCGCTATCGTTGGCTACACCTTC

d_gene: .
v_gene: TRBV29-1
len: 16
abundance: few
j_gene: TRBJ1-1
CDR3aa: CSTKPMTTGYGTEAFF
CDR3nt: TGCAGCACAAAACCGATGACTACAGGGTACGGCACTGAAGCTTTCTTT

d_gene: .
v_gene: TRBV12-3/TRBV12-4
len: 13
abundance: few
j_gene: TRBJ1-5
CDR3aa: CASSGHPNQPQHF
CDR3nt: TGTGCCAGCAGTGGACATCCCAATCAGCCCCAGCATTTT

d_gene: TRBD2
v_gene: TRBV6-5
len: 15
abundance: once
j_gene: TRBJ2-5
CDR3aa: CASSYDRGLAGDLYF
CDR3nt: TGTGCCAGCAGTTACGATAGAGGACTAGCGGGGGACCTCTACTTC

d_gene: .
v_gene: TRBV29-1
len: 16
abundance: .
j_gene: TRBJ2-7
CDR3aa: CSVFSGTGRRTNEQYF
CDR3nt: TGCAGCGTTTTTAGCGGTACAGGGAGAAGAACTAACGAGCAGTACTTC

d_gene: TRBD1
v_gene: TRBV20-1
len: 14
abundance: few
j_gene: TRBJ2-7
CDR3aa: CSASSTGALHEQYF
CDR3nt: TGCAGTGCTAGTTCGACAGGGGCTTTACACGAGCAGTACTTC

d_gene: TRBD1
v_gene: TRBV20-1
len: 15
abundance: .
j_gene: TRBJ1-6
CDR3aa: CSARTRQGTHSPLHF
CDR3nt: TGCAGTGCTAGAACGCGACAGGGGACGCATTCACCCCTCCACTTT

d_gene: .
v_gene: TRBV7-9
len: 16
abundance: few
j_gene: TRBJ1-2
CDR3aa: CASSSSFAGVHYGYTF
CDR3nt: TGTGCCAGCAGCTCATCTTTCGCAGGGGTCCACTATGGCTACACCTTC

d_gene: .
v_gene: TRBV5-4
len: 16
abundance: few
j_gene: TRBJ1-5
CDR3aa: CASSLVFAGLDQPQHF
CDR3nt: TGTGCCAGCAGCTTGGTCTTTGCAGGGTTAGATCAGCCCCAGCATTTT

d_gene: TRBD2
v_gene: TRBV5-1
len: 18
abundance: .
j_gene: TRBJ2-3
CDR3aa: CASSLAGVAGGATDTQYF
CDR3nt: TGCGCCAGTAGCTTGGCCGGAGTAGCGGGGGGCGCAACAGATACGCAGTATTTT

d_gene: .
v_gene: TRBV20-1
len: 14
abundance: many
j_gene: TRBJ1-1
CDR3aa: CSARDFGENTEAFF
CDR3nt: TGCAGTGCTAGAGATTTCGGGGAGAACACTGAAGCTTTCTTT

d_gene: .
v_gene: TRBV4-1
len: 15
abundance: .
j_gene: TRBJ2-1
CDR3aa: CASSQLALSYNEQFF
CDR3nt: TGCGCCAGCAGCCAGCTAGCCTTATCCTACAATGAGCAGTTCTTC

d_gene: TRBD1
v_gene: TRBV12-3/TRBV12-4
len: 15
abundance: .
j_gene: TRBJ2-3
CDR3aa: CASSRGQGGGDTQYF
CDR3nt: TGTGCCAGCAGCCGGGGACAGGGGGGGGGTGATACGCAGTATTTT

d_gene: .
v_gene: TRBV4-2
len: 14
abundance: few
j_gene: TRBJ1-1
CDR3aa: CASSQELVATEAFF
CDR3nt: TGTGCCAGCAGCCAAGAATTAGTTGCCACTGAAGCTTTCTTT

d_gene: .
v_gene: TRBV12-3/TRBV12-4
len: 16
abundance: .
j_gene: TRBJ2-1
CDR3aa: CASSFLGGGMDNEQFF
CDR3nt: TGTGCCAGCAGTTTCCTCGGGGGAGGAATGGACAATGAGCAGTTCTTC

d_gene: TRBD2
v_gene: TRBV6-2/TRBV6-3
len: 15
abundance: .
j_gene: TRBJ2-3
CDR3aa: CASSLGLGRADTQYF
CDR3nt: TGTGCCAGCAGTTTGGGACTAGGACGAGCAGATACGCAGTATTTT

d_gene: .
v_gene: TRBV3-1
len: 13
abundance: many
j_gene: TRBJ1-2
CDR3aa: CASSLRGRGGYTF
CDR3nt: TGTGCCAGCAGCCTGCGGGGCAGGGGAGGCTACACCTTC

d_gene: .
v_gene: TRBV10-3
len: 13
abundance: .
j_gene: TRBJ1-2
CDR3aa: CAISEGETYGYTF
CDR3nt: TGTGCCATCAGTGAGGGGGAGACATATGGCTACACCTTC

d_gene: TRBD1
v_gene: TRBV29-1
len: 14
abundance: .
j_gene: TRBJ2-7
CDR3aa: CGVEDLQGVGEQYF
CDR3nt: TGCGGCGTTGAAGATCTACAGGGGGTCGGCGAGCAGTACTTC

d_gene: .
v_gene: TRBV7-9
len: 18
abundance: .
j_gene: TRBJ1-3
CDR3aa: CASTPIGTVSSSGNTIYF
CDR3nt: TGTGCCAGCACTCCTATCGGTACAGTTTCGAGCTCTGGAAACACCATATATTTT

d_gene: .
v_gene: TRBV2
len: 15
abundance: .
j_gene: TRBJ1-6
CDR3aa: CASSLEWGSNSPLHF
CDR3nt: TGTGCCAGCAGTCTAGAGTGGGGATCCAATTCACCCCTCCACTTT

d_gene: TRBD2
v_gene: TRBV6-1
len: 15
abundance: .
j_gene: TRBJ2-2
CDR3aa: CASRVAGANTGELFF
CDR3nt: TGTGCCAGCAGGGTAGCGGGGGCGAACACCGGGGAGCTGTTTTTT

d_gene: .
v_gene: TRBV27
len: 16
abundance: .
j_gene: TRBJ1-1
CDR3aa: CASSLSIGTTNTEAFF
CDR3nt: TGTGCCAGCAGTTTATCGATAGGGACAACTAACACTGAAGCTTTCTTT

d_gene: TRBD1
v_gene: TRBV20-1
len: 18
abundance: few
j_gene: TRBJ2-6
CDR3aa: CSARDTGGASSGANVLTF
CDR3nt: TGCAGTGCTAGAGATACAGGGGGCGCATCCTCTGGGGCCAACGTCCTGACTTTC

d_gene: .
v_gene: TRBV24-1
len: 13
abundance: many
j_gene: TRBJ1-1
CDR3aa: CATSDGFNTEAFF
CDR3nt: TGTGCCACCAGTGATGGGTTTAACACTGAAGCTTTCTTT

d_gene: .
v_gene: TRBV20-1
len: 16
abundance: .
j_gene: TRBJ2-2
CDR3aa: CSARAAGRPDTGELFF
CDR3nt: TGCAGTGCTAGAGCCGCGGGCAGACCTGACACCGGGGAGCTGTTTTTT

d_gene: .
v_gene: TRBV21-1
len: 14
abundance: once
j_gene: TRBJ1-1
CDR3aa: CASSKVGGGTEAFF
CDR3nt: .

d_gene: .
v_gene: TRBV6-2/TRBV6-3
len: 12
abundance: many
j_gene: TRBJ2-7
CDR3aa: CASSYSRDEQYF
CDR3nt: TGTGCCAGCAGTTACTCGAGGGACGAGCAGTACTTC

d_gene: .
v_gene: TRBV28
len: 16
abundance: .
j_gene: TRBJ1-2
CDR3aa: CASRIPGRLSSYGYTF
CDR3nt: TGTGCCAGCAGAATACCAGGACGCCTAAGCAGCTATGGCTACACCTTC

d_gene: .
v_gene: TRBV29-1
len: 16
abundance: many
j_gene: TRBJ2-1
CDR3aa: CSVGVRGKTSYNEQFF
CDR3nt: TGCAGCGTTGGGGTACGGGGGAAAACCTCCTACAATGAGCAGTTCTTC

d_gene: TRBD1
v_gene: TRBV6-2/TRBV6-3
len: 17
abundance: .
j_gene: TRBJ1-2
CDR3aa: CASSESRGTGDNYGYTF
CDR3nt: TGTGCCAGCAGTGAATCTCGAGGGACAGGAGATAACTATGGCTACACCTTC

d_gene: .
v_gene: TRBV6-2/TRBV6-3
len: 11
abundance: .
j_gene: TRBJ2-7
CDR3aa: CASSEGVEQYF
CDR3nt: TGTGCCAGCAGTGAAGGGGTCGAGCAGTACTTC

d_gene: .
v_gene: TRBV4-3
len: 14
abundance: .
j_gene: TRBJ1-4
CDR3aa: CASSQDSRVEKLFF
CDR3nt: TGCGCCAGCAGCCAAGATTCCAGGGTTGAAAAACTGTTTTTT

d_gene: .
v_gene: TRBV7-9
len: 14
abundance: .
j_gene: TRBJ2-7
CDR3aa: CASSPGLNSYEQYF
CDR3nt: TGTGCCAGCAGCCCCGGACTGAACTCCTACGAGCAGTACTTC

d_gene: TRBD2
v_gene: TRBV15
len: 15
abundance: .
j_gene: TRBJ2-3
CDR3aa: CATSRLAGSTDTQYF
CDR3nt: TGTGCCACCAGCAGATTAGCGGGCTCCACAGATACGCAGTATTTT

d_gene: TRBD1
v_gene: TRBV10-3
len: 19
abundance: .
j_gene: TRBJ1-4
CDR3aa: CAISEPHGDRGLWDEKLFF
CDR3nt: TGTGCCATCAGTGAGCCTCATGGGGACAGGGGGCTCTGGGATGAAAAACTGTTTTTT

d_gene: .
v_gene: TRBV3-1
len: 13
abundance: many
j_gene: TRBJ1-5
CDR3aa: CASSQGTNQPQHF
CDR3nt: TGCGCCAGCAGCCAAGGGACCAATCAGCCCCAGCATTTT

d_gene: .
v_gene: TRBV6-2/TRBV6-3
len: 14
abundance: few
j_gene: TRBJ2-1
CDR3aa: CASSFQTGGDEQFF
CDR3nt: TGTGCCAGCAGTTTTCAAACAGGCGGCGATGAGCAGTTCTTC

d_gene: .
v_gene: TRBV27
len: 16
abundance: few
j_gene: TRBJ2-3
CDR3aa: CASSSDQTATTDTQYF
CDR3nt: TGTGCCAGCAGTTCAGACCAGACAGCTACCACAGATACGCAGTATTTT

d_gene: TRBD1
v_gene: TRBV19
len: 15
abundance: .
j_gene: TRBJ1-5
CDR3aa: CASSTRDRGLQPQHF
CDR3nt: TGTGCCAGTAGTACCCGAGACAGGGGGCTGCAGCCCCAGCATTTT

d_gene: .
v_gene: TRBV6-6
len: 15
abundance: few
j_gene: TRBJ1-5
CDR3aa: CASSYRQTRNQPQHF
CDR3nt: TGTGCCAGCAGTTATCGACAGACGCGCAATCAGCCCCAGCATTTT

d_gene: .
v_gene: TRBV5-6
len: 12
abundance: few
j_gene: TRBJ1-1
CDR3aa: CASSSTAPEAFF
CDR3nt: TGTGCCAGCAGCTCGACAGCCCCTGAAGCTTTCTTT

d_gene: TRBD1
v_gene: TRBV18
len: 18
abundance: .
j_gene: TRBJ1-5
CDR3aa: CASSTSIRDRAGNQPQHF
CDR3nt: TGTGCCAGCTCTACGTCCATCCGGGACAGGGCTGGCAATCAGCCCCAGCATTTT

d_gene: .
v_gene: TRBV7-3
len: 17
abundance: .
j_gene: TRBJ1-1
CDR3aa: CASSPWAGRGVNTEAFF
CDR3nt: TGTGCCAGCAGCCCCTGGGCGGGCAGGGGTGTGAACACTGAAGCTTTCTTT

d_gene: .
v_gene: TRBV3-1
len: 17
abundance: .
j_gene: TRBJ2-3
CDR3aa: CASSQEGPVTSTDTQYF
CDR3nt: TGTGCCAGCAGCCAAGAGGGCCCAGTGACTAGCACAGATACGCAGTATTTT

d_gene: .
v_gene: TRBV27
len: 13
abundance: .
j_gene: TRBJ1-5
CDR3aa: CARSWGSGQPQHF
CDR3nt: TGTGCCCGCAGTTGGGGGTCAGGTCAGCCCCAGCATTTT